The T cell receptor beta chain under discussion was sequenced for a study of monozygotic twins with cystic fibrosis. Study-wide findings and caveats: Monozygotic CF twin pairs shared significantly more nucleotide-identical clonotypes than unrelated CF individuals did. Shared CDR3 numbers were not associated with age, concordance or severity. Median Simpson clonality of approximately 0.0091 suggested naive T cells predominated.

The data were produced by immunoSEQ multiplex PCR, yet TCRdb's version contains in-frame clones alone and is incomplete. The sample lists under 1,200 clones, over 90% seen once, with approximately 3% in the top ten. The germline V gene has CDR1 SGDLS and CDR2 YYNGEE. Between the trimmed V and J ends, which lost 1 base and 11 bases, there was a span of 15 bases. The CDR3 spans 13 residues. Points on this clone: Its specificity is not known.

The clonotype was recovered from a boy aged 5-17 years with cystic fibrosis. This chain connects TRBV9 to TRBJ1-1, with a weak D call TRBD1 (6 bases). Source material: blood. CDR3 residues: CASSVKAGGEAFF. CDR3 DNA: TGTGCCAGCAGCGTAAAAGCGGGGGGCGAGGCTTTCTTT.